This TCR beta chain came from a study of blood T cell repertoires in COVID-19. Profiled with immunoSEQ multiplex PCR; TCRdb holds only in-frame clones, not every one. Of some 200,000 clones listed, around 82% were seen once; the top ten hold approximately 12%. The germline V gene has CDR1 SGHAT and CDR2 FQNNGV. The ends lost 5 bases at V and 6 bases at J; junction bases unmatched: 7. This CDR3 is built from 16 residues. This clone was counted between two and nine times. This clonotype originated in a woman aged 40 to 50 with acute or convalescent COVID-19. Sequencing was carried out using peripheral blood. V and J are TRBV11-2 and TRBJ2-7; TRBD2 aligns across 16 bases. CDR3 protein: CASSPGLAGGRGEQYF. CDR3 DNA sequence: TGTGCCAGCAGCCCGGGACTAGCGGGGGGGCGGGGCGAGCAGTACTTC.